This TCR beta chain was identified in a study of control samples from healthy donors and cancer patients. V was pared by 2 bases and J by 0 bases, with 4 bases of the junction left unmatched. Germline V gene lookup returns CDR1 SGHDN and CDR2 FVKESK. The CDR3 has 17 residues. Generated by immunoSEQ multiplex PCR, the TCRdb table keeps only in-frame clones and is missing some. The repertoire consists of roughly 130,000 clones, with around 93% occurring once and the leading ten covering more than 6.5%. The chain is built from TRBV14 and TRBJ2-6; 7 bases line up with TRBD1. The sample comprised blood. The sequence was collected from a man aged 18-30 years in good health. The CDR3 sequence is CASSQIGTVSGANVLTF. The CDR3 DNA is TGTGCCAGCAGCCAAATAGGGACAGTCTCTGGGGCCAACGTCCTGACTTTC. The whole variable domain, remainder taken from reference TRBV14 and TRBJ2-6, is EAGVTQFPSHSVIEKGQTVTLRCDPISGHDNLYWYRRVMGKEIKFLLHFVKESKQDESGMPNNRFLAERTGGTYSTLKVQPAELEDSGVYFCASSQIGTVSGANVLTFGAGSRLTVL.